This entry lists 12 T cell receptor beta chains sequenced from one sample in a study of cytomegalovirus exposure and HLA in healthy donors. This PCR relied on a set of 60 Vbeta primers and 13 Jbeta primers. Clones were sequenced by immunoSEQ multiplex PCR, and TCRdb holds only the in-frame ones, with some missing. Altogether 150,000 or so clones are present, about 82% being singletons, with the ten largest covering 0.65% to 0.85%. Sequenced sample: PBMCs. All receptors come from a female donor in good health and CMV-seronegative.

This clone was detected only a few times. V usage is TRBV27 and J usage is TRBJ2-1, with a possible D match to TRBD2 (6 bases). The CDR3 has 16 amino acids. With 2 bases removed from V and 7 bases from J, the gap between germline ends came to 18 bases. CDR1 and CDR2 from the germline V gene are MNHEY and SMNVEV (reference sequence). In DNA, the CDR3 is TGTGCCAGCAGTTTAGGGAGGCCGGGACTTGCGAATGAGCAGTTCTTC. Translated: CASSLGRPGLANEQFF.

The rearrangement uses TRBV7-9 and TRBJ1-1; D not resolved. From germline, CDR1 is SEHNR and CDR2 FQNEAQ (reference sequence). V dropped 3 bases and J dropped 4 bases, with 9 bases sitting between them. The CDR3 has 13 residues. CDR3 nucleotides: TGTGCCAGCAGCTTCTCCCGCGGCACTGAAGCTTTCTTT. This encodes CASSFSRGTEAFF.

The J gene is TRBJ2-4, the V gene TRBV29-1; 10 bases line up with TRBD1. Germline lookup yields CDR1 SQVTM and CDR2 ANQGSEA. V was clipped by 2 bases and J by 15 bases; unmatched bases: 10. The CDR3 is 13 amino acids. The CDR3 sequence is CSVEIQDRGSRYF. DNA for the CDR3: TGCAGCGTTGAAATACAGGACAGGGGGAGTCGGTACTTC.

The CDR3 sequence: CASSLARPGKLFF. In DNA, the CDR3 is TGTGCCAGCAGCTTAGCGAGACCCGGGAAACTGTTTTTT. The rearrangement uses TRBV7-9 and TRBJ1-4; D ambiguous. Germline CDR1 and CDR2: SEHNR and FQNEAQ (reference sequence). CDR3 length: 13 amino acids. Trimming removed 0 bases from V and 11 bases from J, with 10 bases in between. Based on the CDR3 plus reference TRBV7-9 and TRBJ1-4, the full variable domain is DTGVSQNPRHKITKRGQNVTFRCDPISEHNRLYWYRQTLGQGPEFLTYFQNEAQLEKSRLLSDRFSAERPKGSFSTLEIQRTEQGDSAMYLCASSLARPGKLFFGSGTQLSVL.

This chain links TRBV10-3 with TRBJ1-1; D is undetermined. The CDR3 sequence is 13 residues long. Trimming stripped 6 bases from V and 1 base from J, with 9 bases between. CDR1 is ENHRY, CDR2 SYGVKD, per germline. The CDR3 is CAISLTENTEAFF. DNA for the CDR3: TGTGCCATCAGCTTAACAGAGAACACTGAAGCTTTCTTT.

The gene calls are TRBV4-2 and TRBJ2-7; a possible D gene is TRBD1 (6 bases). The CDR3 totals 12 residues. Trimming shortened V by 6 bases and J by 5 bases, and 11 bases separated the two germline ends. CDR1 and CDR2 from the germline V gene are LGHNA and YNFKEQ. CDR3 bases: TGTGCCAGCAGTCTACAGGGTAACGAGCAGTACTTC. Translating it yields CASSLQGNEQYF.

V is TRBV19 and J is TRBJ1-2, with TRBD1 as a possible D gene (5 bases). This CDR3 spans 12 amino acids. V was pared by 3 bases and J by 4 bases, with 6 bases between. The V gene's germline CDR1 is LNHDA and CDR2 SQIVND (reference sequence). The CDR3 DNA reads TGTGCCAGTAGTATCCAGGGCTATGGCTACACCTTC. Protein product: CASSIQGYGYTF. The full variable domain, rest sourced from reference TRBV19 and TRBJ1-2, is DGGITQSPKYLFRKEGQNVTLSCEQNLNHDAMYWYRQDPGQGLRLIYYSQIVNDFQKGDIAEGYSVSREKKESFPLTVTSAQKNPTAFYLCASSIQGYGYTFGSGTRLTVV.

The chain links TRBV2 to TRBJ2-5, with 10 nucleotides matching TRBD2. J lost 11 bases, V lost 1 base, and 13 bases had no gene match. The CDR3 totals 16 residues. The germline gives CDR1 SNHLY, CDR2 FYNNEI. The DNA of the CDR3 is TGTGCCAGCAGTGAAGGTGGTATTAGCGGGAGGTTCAAGCAGTACTTC. This translates into CASSEGGISGRFKQYF.

This sequence joins TRBV14 and TRBJ2-3; tentative D call: TRBD1 (5 bases). From germline, CDR1 is SGHDN and CDR2 FVKESK. V was cut by 3 bases and J by 2 bases, with 21 bases left in between. The CDR3 loop spans 18 amino acids. CDR3 loop: CASSHLPQLGQLTDTQYF. In DNA, the CDR3 is TGTGCCAGCAGCCATCTCCCCCAGCTTGGACAACTCACAGATACGCAGTATTTT.

This clone has more than one count but fewer than ten. In nucleotides, the CDR3 is TGCGCCAGCAGCCAAGACACGGACACTGAAGCTTTCTTT. It is translated as CASSQDTDTEAFF. The chain couples TRBV4-3 to TRBJ1-1; D gene uncertain. This CDR3 is 13 amino acids long. The germline V gene has CDR1 LGHNA and CDR2 YSLEER. V lost 0 bases and J 3 bases, leaving 5 bases between the germline ends.

This chain links TRBV29-1 with TRBJ2-1, with unresolved D. Germline V gene sequence: CDR1 SQVTM, CDR2 ANQGSEA. V shed 8 bases and J shed 6 bases, with 11 bases lying between them. This CDR3 has 11 amino acids. CDR3 sequence (DNA): TGCAGCATGTCCTCTACCAATGAGCAGTTCTTC. This encodes CSMSSTNEQFF.

The CDR3 loop reads CASSWDRASYNEQFF. In nucleotides, the CDR3 is TGTGCCAGCAGCTGGGACAGGGCTAGTTACAATGAGCAGTTCTTC. The chain combines TRBV7-3 with TRBJ2-1, with TRBD1 matching over 9 bases. Germline CDR1 and CDR2: SGHTA and FQGTGA. CDR3 length: 15 amino acids. Trimming took 4 bases from V and 4 from J; bases not matched to a gene: 5.